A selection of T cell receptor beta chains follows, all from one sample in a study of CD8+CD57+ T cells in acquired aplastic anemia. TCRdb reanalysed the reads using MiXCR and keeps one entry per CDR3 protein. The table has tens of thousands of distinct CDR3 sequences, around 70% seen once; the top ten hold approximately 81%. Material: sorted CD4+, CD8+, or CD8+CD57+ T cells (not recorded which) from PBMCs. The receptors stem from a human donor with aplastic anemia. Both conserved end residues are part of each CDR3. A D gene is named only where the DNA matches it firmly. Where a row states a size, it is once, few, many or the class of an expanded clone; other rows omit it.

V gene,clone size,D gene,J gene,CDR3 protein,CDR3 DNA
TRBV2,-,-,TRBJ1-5,CASSRGTRNQPQRF,TGTGCCAGCAGCCGCGGGACTCGGAATCAGCCCCAGCGTTTT
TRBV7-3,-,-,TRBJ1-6,CASSLTGGGSPLHF,TGTGCCAGCAGCTTAACGGGGGGCGGTTCACCCCTCCACTTT
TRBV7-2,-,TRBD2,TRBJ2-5,CALGGSGSQGQETQYF,TGTGCCCTGGGGGGTAGCGGGAGTCAGGGACAAGAGACCCAGTACTTC
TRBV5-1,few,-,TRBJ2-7,CASNKGGHEQYF,TGCGCCAGCAACAAGGGGGGCCACGAGCAGTACTTC
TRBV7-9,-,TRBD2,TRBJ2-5,CASSLGGGPQETQYF,TGTGCCAGCAGCTTAGGGGGAGGGCCACAAGAGACCCAGTACTTC
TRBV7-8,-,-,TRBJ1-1,CASNSPVNTEAFF,TGTGCCAGCAATTCACCCGTGAACACTGAAGCTTTCTTT
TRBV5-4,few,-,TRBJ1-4,CASSPPGGVGEKLFF,TGTGCCAGCAGCCCACCCGGCGGGGTAGGGGAAAAACTGTTTTTT
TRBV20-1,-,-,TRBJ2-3,CSARVGGARPDTQYF,TGCAGTGCTAGAGTGGGGGGGGCCCGGCCAGATACGCAGTATTTT
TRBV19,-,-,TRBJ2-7,CASSPRDGSTDEQYF,TGTGCCAGTAGTCCGAGGGACGGGTCAACGGACGAGCAGTACTTC
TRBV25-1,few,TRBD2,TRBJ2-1,CASPETPLAAHRYNEQFF,TGTGCCAGCCCCGAAACCCCACTAGCGGCTCACCGCTACAATGAGCAGTTCTTC
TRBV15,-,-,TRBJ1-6,CATSSTGLSNSPLHF,TGTGCCACCAGCAGCACAGGGCTTAGTAATTCACCCCTCCACTTT
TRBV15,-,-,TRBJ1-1,CATSNPRGGTEAFF,TGTGCCACCAGCAACCCGAGAGGGGGCACTGAAGCTTTCTTT
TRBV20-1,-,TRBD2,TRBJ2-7,CSVSSGRGYEQYF,TGCAGTGTTTCGAGCGGGAGGGGCTACGAGCAGTACTTC
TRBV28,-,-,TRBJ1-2,CAVTKQGPNYGYTF,TGTGCCGTCACCAAACAGGGACCTAACTATGGCTACACCTTC
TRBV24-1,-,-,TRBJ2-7,CATSEGDTPYEQYF,TGTGCCACCAGTGAGGGAGACACCCCCTACGAGCAGTACTTC
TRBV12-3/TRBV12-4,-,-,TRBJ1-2,CASSTGGVRGYTF,TGTGCCAGCAGCACCGGTGGGGTGAGAGGCTACACCTTC
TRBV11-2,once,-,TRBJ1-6,CASSLTDDSPLHF,TGTGCCAGCAGCCTGACAGATGATTCACCCCTCCACTTT
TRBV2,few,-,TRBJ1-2,CASKTDRSGDGYTF,TGTGCCAGCAAAACCGACAGGTCCGGCGATGGCTACACCTTC
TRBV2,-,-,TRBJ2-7,CASSGDLLSYEQYF,TGTGCCAGCAGTGGGGACCTCCTCTCCTACGAGCAGTACTTC
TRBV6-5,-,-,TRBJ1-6,CASSYRIDSPLHF,TGTGCCAGCAGTTACAGGATTGATTCACCCCTCCACTTT
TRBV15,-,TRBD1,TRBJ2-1,CATSPRQGRNEQFF,TGTGCCACCAGCCCCAGACAGGGTAGGAATGAGCAGTTCTTC
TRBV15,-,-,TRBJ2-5,CATSREGRETQYF,TGTGCCACCAGCAGAGAGGGTCGGGAGACCCAGTACTTC
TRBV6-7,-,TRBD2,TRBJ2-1,CASSYGPSGSYNEQFF,TGTGCCAGCAGTTACGGCCCTAGCGGGAGTTACAATGAGCAGTTCTTC